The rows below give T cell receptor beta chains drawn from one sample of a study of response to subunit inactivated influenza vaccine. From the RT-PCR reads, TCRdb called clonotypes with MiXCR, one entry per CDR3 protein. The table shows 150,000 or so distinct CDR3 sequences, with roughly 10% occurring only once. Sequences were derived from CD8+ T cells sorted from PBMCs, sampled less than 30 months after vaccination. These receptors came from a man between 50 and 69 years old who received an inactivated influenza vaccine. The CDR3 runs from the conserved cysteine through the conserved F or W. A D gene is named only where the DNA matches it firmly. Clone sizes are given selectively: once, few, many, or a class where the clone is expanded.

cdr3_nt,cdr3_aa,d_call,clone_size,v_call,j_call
TGTGCCAGCAGCTTAGCGCCAGGGACCGGGGAGCTGTTTTTT,CASSLAPGTGELFF,-,many,TRBV7-8,TRBJ2-2
TGTGCCATGGGCCCGGGACAGGGCGGAGAGCAGTACTTC,CAMGPGQGGEQYF,TRBD1,-,TRBV7-1,TRBJ2-7
TGTGCCAGCAGCGGGGGACAGCAGAAAAACATTCAGTACTTC,CASSGGQQKNIQYF,TRBD1,-,TRBV9,TRBJ2-4
TGTGCCAGCAGCCCGCTTTCCGGGACTAGCGGGAGAGATGAGCAGTTCTTC,CASSPLSGTSGRDEQFF,TRBD2,many,TRBV3-1,TRBJ2-1
TGCAGCGTCTCCGGTCCGACAGGGGGGGGCCACGAGCAGTACTTC,CSVSGPTGGGHEQYF,TRBD1,-,TRBV29-1,TRBJ2-7
TGTGCCAGCAGTTTCGGGACAGGTTTCCCCTACGAGCAGTACTTC,CASSFGTGFPYEQYF,TRBD1,-,TRBV6-5,TRBJ2-7
TGCGCCAGCAGCTTGTGGACAGGGGACGAGACCCAGTACTTC,CASSLWTGDETQYF,TRBD1,-,TRBV5-1,TRBJ2-5
TGTGCCAGCAGGCGGGACAGCAGGGATACGCAGTATTTT,CASRRDSRDTQYF,-,few,TRBV27,TRBJ2-3
TGTGCCAGCAGGACTAGCGGGAGCTCCGGGGAGCTGTTTTTT,CASRTSGSSGELFF,TRBD2,many,TRBV2,TRBJ2-2
TGTGCCAGCAGCTCAGAGATAGCGGGCACTAACGAGCAGTACTTC,CASSSEIAGTNEQYF,TRBD2,few,TRBV7-2,TRBJ2-7
TGTGCCAGCAGTTTATCGGAGGTTCAGGGGGGGTTAGCCAAAAACATTCAGTACTTC,CASSLSEVQGGLAKNIQYF,-,few,TRBV28,TRBJ2-4
TGTGCCAGCAGTTTAGCCGGGGTAACAGATACGCAGTATTTT,CASSLAGVTDTQYF,-,many,TRBV7-9,TRBJ2-3
TGTGCCATAGCCGCGGGGGGCCCGTCCACAGATACGCAGTATTTT,CAIAAGGPSTDTQYF,TRBD2,many,TRBV10-3,TRBJ2-3
TGTGCCAGCAGCTTAGGGACGGCGATCCCCTATGGCTACACCTTC,CASSLGTAIPYGYTF,-,few,TRBV7-9,TRBJ1-2
TGCAGCGTTGAACTCCGGACTAGCGGTAACACCGGGGAGCTGTTTTTT,CSVELRTSGNTGELFF,TRBD2,many,TRBV29-1,TRBJ2-2
TGCGCCAGCAGCTTACACAGGGGGTACAATGAGCAGTTCTTC,CASSLHRGYNEQFF,TRBD1,few,TRBV5-1,TRBJ2-1
TGCGCCAGAAGCCATTTTCTGGGTAGTCCGGAGACCCAGTACTTC,CARSHFLGSPETQYF,-,-,TRBV4-1,TRBJ2-5
TGTGCCAGCAGTTACCAAACCGGGACAGTCTACGAGCAGTACTTC,CASSYQTGTVYEQYF,TRBD1,few,TRBV28,TRBJ2-7
TGTGCCAGTAAGGGACCCTCCAGAGTGGAGACCCAGTACTTC,CASKGPSRVETQYF,-,-,TRBV19,TRBJ2-5
TGTGCCAGCAGTTACTCGACAGGGATCTCCGAGCAGTACTTC,CASSYSTGISEQYF,TRBD1,few,TRBV6-5,TRBJ2-7
TGCAGTGCTAGAGATGAAGGCAGGTACAATGAGCAGTTCTTC,CSARDEGRYNEQFF,-,-,TRBV20-1,TRBJ2-1
TGTGCCAGCAGTCATCGGGAGGGGGAAGAGACCCAGTACTTC,CASSHREGEETQYF,TRBD2,many,TRBV12-3/TRBV12-4,TRBJ2-5
TGCAGCGTTGAAGTACGGAACTCCTACGAGCAGTACTTC,CSVEVRNSYEQYF,-,few,TRBV29-1,TRBJ2-7
TGTGCCAGCAGTTTATCGGAAAGGACTGAGCAGTTCTTC,CASSLSERTEQFF,-,few,TRBV27,TRBJ2-1
TGTGCCAGCAGCCGCTACTACGAGCAGTACTTC,CASSRYYEQYF,-,-,TRBV11-2,TRBJ2-7
TGTGCCAGCAGCGAAAGGGGGGAAGGGTTCGGTTCACCCCTCCACTTT,CASSERGEGFGSPLHF,-,-,TRBV9,TRBJ1-6
TGTGCCAGCAGACTAGATCCCGCTGGGGCCAACGTCCTGACTTTC,CASRLDPAGANVLTF,-,-,TRBV6-1,TRBJ2-6
TGTGCCAGCAGTTTATTACAGTCGGGGAACACTGAAGCTTTCTTT,CASSLLQSGNTEAFF,-,many,TRBV27,TRBJ1-1
TGTGCCAGCAGCTTAGTCGGGAAAACCAATTACGAGCAGTACTTC,CASSLVGKTNYEQYF,-,few,TRBV11-2,TRBJ2-7
TGCGCCAGCAGCCATCGACAGGGGCAGGGAGGTACGCAGTATTTT,CASSHRQGQGGTQYF,TRBD1,many,TRBV4-1,TRBJ2-3
TGTGCCAGCAGCTTTTTTTTGGGCTCCTACGAGCAGTACTTC,CASSFFLGSYEQYF,-,few,TRBV7-2,TRBJ2-7
TGTGCCAGCAGCCGGGGAGGCACTGAAGCTTTCTTT,CASSRGGTEAFF,-,few,TRBV7-9,TRBJ1-1
TGTGCCAGCAGTCTTATAGCGGGAGGGCCCGACGGGGAGCTGTTTTTT,CASSLIAGGPDGELFF,TRBD2,few,TRBV6-6,TRBJ2-2
TGTGCCAGCAACCATGAAAACAGGGCTTGGACTGAAGCTTTCTTT,CASNHENRAWTEAFF,-,-,TRBV5-6,TRBJ1-1
TGTGCCAGCAGTTTATTCTCCCCCGATCGAACAGATACGCAGTATTTT,CASSLFSPDRTDTQYF,-,-,TRBV12-3/TRBV12-4,TRBJ2-3
TGTGCCAGCAGTTTTACGCCGACCTATGGCTACACCTTC,CASSFTPTYGYTF,-,-,TRBV12-3/TRBV12-4,TRBJ1-2
TGTGCCAGCAGCCAGGCCGGGACAGTCTATGGCTACACCTTC,CASSQAGTVYGYTF,TRBD1,few,TRBV3-1,TRBJ1-2
TGCGCCAGCAGCCAAGGTCTAGGTGTAGATGAGCAGTTCTTC,CASSQGLGVDEQFF,-,-,TRBV4-3,TRBJ2-1
TGTGCCAGCAGTTACCCAACAGGACTAGCGAGCAATGAGCAGTTCTTC,CASSYPTGLASNEQFF,TRBD2,-,TRBV6-2/TRBV6-3,TRBJ2-1
TGTGCCAGCAGCCCCTTGGGGTTAGCCGGGGAGCTGTTTTTT,CASSPLGLAGELFF,-,few,TRBV3-1,TRBJ2-2